This T cell receptor beta chain was sequenced during a study of kidney transplant recipient with SARS-CoV-2 infection (dated by TCRdb to the early 2020s). Interpreted using the paper, the time point label stands for: pre-pandemic baseline sample and day 111 after first positive SARS-CoV-2 test. The CDR3 runs 15 amino acids, cysteine and phenylalanine included. The DNA shown is the 45-base CDR3, in frame from base 1. Reading the germline V gene gives CDR1 MNHEY and CDR2 SVGAGI. Regarding this clonotype: Its antigen remains undetermined. Being one base from a much bigger clone, this may be a read error.

The sequencing machine was an Illumina MiSeq. Profiling of the peripheral T cell repertoire targeted human TCRbeta genes. The source study handled its data this way. Beta-binomial modelling was used to test for differences in clonotype abundance while accounting for variability over time. Expanded clonotypes were screened against the ImmuneCODE reference database of SARS-CoV-2-associated TCRs and mapped to viral genome regions. Additional analyses of the repertoire looked at TRBV gene usage, CDR3 length, CDR3 amino acid overlap between time points, clonotype abundance distributions and Jaccard similarity. TCRdb applied fastp at Q25 and MiXCR to the public reads, then kept only in-frame beta chains. Each entry merges the rows of one CDR3 protein and shows their most common DNA and genes. It is TCRdb's table, rather than the study itself, that gives the V and J calls and clone size. Across this sample there are roughly 230,000 distinct CDR3 sequences, with 29% seen only once. Around 6.8% of the sample goes to the ten largest clones.

This receptor chain uses TRBV6-5 and TRBJ2-1, with a tentative D gene TRBD1 over 6 matching bases. Source: a blood sample, taken at baseline and on day 111 from a kidney transplant recipient. The sequence derives from a male patient aged 25-45 years who had COVID-19 and was a kidney transplant recipient. After a transplant, certain T cells may trace back to the graft donor. The DNA reads TGTGCCAGCAGTTACGACAGGCCCCTTACGAATGGGCAGTTCTTC. The encoded protein is CASSYDRPLTNGQFF.